This T cell receptor beta chain was identified in a study of post-analysis software for immune sequencing data. Study-level background: Several disease courses (relapsing-remitting, secondary progressive and progressive-relapsing) of multiple sclerosis were included.

Whole-study results and caveats: Strong co-clustering by F measure linked samples that shared a preparation batch.

Prepared TCR beta cDNA libraries contained unique molecular identifiers. Via MiXCR, TCRdb re-called the PCR reads, giving one row per CDR3 protein. Of roughly 200,000 distinct CDR3 sequences listed, around 29% are singletons. Of note for this clonotype: Antigen specificity is unknown.

The sample was blood. The clonotype originates from a girl aged 2 to 17 with multiple sclerosis.

CDR3 DNA sequence: TGTGCTAGTGGTTTGGTAAATGAGCAGTTCTTC. It yields the protein CASGLVNEQFF. This chain joins TRBV12-5 and TRBJ2-1; no clear D gene. CDR1 and CDR2 from the germline V gene are LGHNT and FRNRAP. The CDR3 loop spans 11 amino acids. Trimming took off 0 bases at V and 7 bases at J, with 1 base between the two ends.